Below are 30 T cell receptor beta chains sequenced from a single sample in a study of control samples from healthy donors and cancer patients. Data came from immunoSEQ multiplex PCR; TCRdb stores just in-frame clones and leaves some out. Among 100,000 to 130,000 clones listed, 70% to 85% were seen once. Sequenced input: blood. The receptors originated from a man aged 18-30 years in good health.

The CDR3 loop reads CASSSGTYGYTF. CDR3 sequence (DNA): TGCGCCAGCTCGTCGGGGACCTATGGCTACACCTTC. This chain uses TRBV10-2 with TRBJ1-2, with a tentative D call TRBD1 (5 bases). Germline CDR1 and CDR2: WSHSY and SAAADI. This CDR3 spans 12 amino acids. V lost 8 bases to trimming and J lost 4 bases, with 11 bases between them.

This rearrangement joins TRBV6-4 to TRBJ2-3; D might be TRBD2 (6 bases). V lost 3 bases, J lost 9 bases, and 16 bases lay in between. CDR3 size: 14 residues. In germline, CDR1 is MRHNA, CDR2 SNTAGT. The CDR3 sequence: CASSELTAGGTQYF. The CDR3 DNA reads TGTGCCAGCAGTGAACTAACAGCGGGTGGGACGCAGTATTTT.

The J gene is TRBJ2-1, the V gene TRBV5-1, with D uncertain. This CDR3 is built from 12 residues. Trimming cost V 3 bases and J 4 bases, with 5 bases left between them. Germline assignment: CDR1 SGHRS and CDR2 YFSETQ. CDR3: CASSSRYNEQFF. CDR3 nucleotide sequence: TGCGCCAGCAGCTCCCGGTACAATGAGCAGTTCTTC.

The rearrangement links TRBV3-1 (or the pseudogene TRBV3-2) to TRBJ2-1; 12 bases fit TRBD2. The CDR3 is made up of 19 amino acids. Germline values: CDR1 LGHDT, CDR2 YNNKEL (reference sequence). With 0 bases clipped from V and 10 bases from J, the junction kept 16 bases outside the gene matches. CDR3 region: CASSQDSSLAGGPVKEQFF. The CDR3 nucleotides read TGTGCCAGCAGCCAAGATTCTTCACTAGCGGGGGGCCCCGTGAAAGAGCAGTTCTTC.

V is TRBV19 and J is TRBJ1-2, with D possibly TRBD1 on 6 matching bases. Germline values: CDR1 LNHDA, CDR2 SQIVND (reference sequence). The CDR3 totals 12 residues. V lost 5 bases and J lost 8, with 12 bases in between. The CDR3 DNA reads as TGTGCCAGTAGTTCCAGGGGAAACGGCTACACCTTC. The encoded protein is CASSSRGNGYTF.

The V gene is TRBV28, the J gene TRBJ2-2; 8 bases agree with TRBD1. Germline lookup yields CDR1 MDHEN and CDR2 SYDVKM. V shed 2 bases, J shed 6 bases, and the junction held 2 bases outside the gene matches. The CDR3 loop spans 14 amino acids. The CDR3 protein is CASSLKTGAGELFF. CDR3 in DNA: TGTGCCAGCAGTTTAAAGACAGGGGCCGGGGAGCTGTTTTTT. Combining the CDR3 with reference TRBV28 and TRBJ2-2 gives the whole variable domain DVKVTQSSRYLVKRTGEKVFLECVQDMDHENMFWYRQDPGLGLRLIYFSYDVKMKEKGDIPEGYSVSREKKERFSLILESASTNQTSMYLCASSLKTGAGELFFGEGSRLTVL.

The chain joins TRBV28 to TRBJ1-2; D call uncertain. The V end was cut by 8 bases, the J end by 2 bases, with 18 bases between. The germline gives CDR1 MDHEN, CDR2 SYDVKM. The CDR3 consists of 15 residues. The CDR3 sequence is CASWTPLHPNYGYTF. CDR3 DNA sequence: TGTGCCAGCTGGACTCCTCTCCACCCAAACTATGGCTACACCTTC.

CDR3 in amino acids: CASSRPGAYNSPLHF. DNA of the CDR3: TGTGCCAGCAGTCGACCCGGGGCCTATAATTCACCCCTCCACTTT. The V and J genes are TRBV6-2 or TRBV6-3 and TRBJ1-6, with unresolved D. The CDR3 is made up of 15 amino acids. V lost 5 bases, J lost 2 bases, and 10 bases lay in between. From germline, CDR1 is MNHEY and CDR2 SVGEGT.

V and J are TRBV28 and TRBJ2-3, with TRBD1 matching over 8 bases. CDR1 MDHEN and CDR2 SYDVKM come from the germline V gene. Trimming removed 2 bases from V and 1 base from J; junction bases left unmatched: 2. The CDR3 covers 15 residues. CDR3 DNA: TGTGCCAGCAGTTTAGGACAGGGAGGCACAGATACGCAGTATTTT. This encodes CASSLGQGGTDTQYF. The complete variable domain, with remaining parts taken from reference TRBV28 and TRBJ2-3, reads DVKVTQSSRYLVKRTGEKVFLECVQDMDHENMFWYRQDPGLGLRLIYFSYDVKMKEKGDIPEGYSVSREKKERFSLILESASTNQTSMYLCASSLGQGGTDTQYFGPGTRLTVL.

V gene TRBV6-5 combines with J gene TRBJ2-6; no firm D call. The germline V gene has CDR1 MNHEY and CDR2 SVGAGI. The CDR3 has 14 residues. V was shortened by 4 bases and J by 2 bases, with 6 bases between the two germline ends. The CDR3 here is CASSLNPGANVLTF. CDR3 DNA: TGTGCCAGCAGTTTAAACCCTGGGGCCAACGTCCTGACTTTC.

The chain uses TRBV6-5 and TRBJ1-5; D might be TRBD1 (5 bases). The CDR3 consists of 14 residues. In germline, CDR1 is MNHEY, CDR2 SVGAGI. Deletions cut 8 bases from V and 6 bases from J, with 17 bases between. CDR3 loop: CASQRSGTAQPQHF. CDR3 in DNA: TGTGCCAGCCAAAGGTCTGGGACGGCTCAGCCCCAGCATTTT.

This clone was detected once. V gene TRBV5-1 combines with J gene TRBJ1-6, with D tentatively TRBD1 (5 bases). The CDR3 is 16 amino acids. Trimming stripped 3 bases from V and 6 bases from J, with 16 bases between. Germline CDR1 and CDR2: SGHRS and YFSETQ. The CDR3 sequence is CASSSHPGTGNSPLHF. The CDR3 region has the DNA TGCGCCAGCAGCTCCCACCCCGGGACTGGTAATTCACCCCTCCACTTT.

This clone came up once. V and J are TRBV4-1 and TRBJ1-2, with a weak D call TRBD1 (5 bases). Germline V gives CDR1 MGHRA, CDR2 YSYEKL. Trimming cost V 0 bases and J 8 bases, with 19 bases left between them. The CDR3 length is 16 residues. CDR3 DNA sequence: TGCGCCAGCAGCCAAGATTCGCAGGGAGTGTTGGGAGGCTACACCTTC. Protein sequence: CASSQDSQGVLGGYTF.

Points on this clone: Distinct nucleotide sequences in the sample also encode this CDR3. The rearrangement uses TRBV18 and TRBJ2-5; tentative D call: TRBD1 (6 bases). V lost 2 bases and J lost 6, with 13 bases in between. This CDR3 comprises 14 residues. CDR1 is KGHSH and CDR2 is LQKENI in the germline V gene. The CDR3 DNA follows: TGTGCCAGCTCACCAGGGCAGGGGAAAAAGACCCAGTACTTC. Amino acids: CASSPGQGKKTQYF.

This sequence joins TRBV18 and TRBJ2-5; 8 bases match TRBD1. With 6 bases clipped from V and 4 bases from J, the junction kept 10 bases outside the gene matches. The CDR3 runs 15 residues. In germline, CDR1 is KGHSH, CDR2 LQKENI. The CDR3 reads CASSPNRGWRETQYF. In DNA form, the CDR3 reads TGTGCCAGCTCTCCCAACAGGGGGTGGAGAGAGACCCAGTACTTC. Looking up the rest from reference TRBV18 and TRBJ2-5 gives the full variable domain: NAGVMQNPRHLVRRRGQEARLRCSPMKGHSHVYWYRQLPEEGLKFMVYLQKENIIDESGMPKERFSAEFPKEGPSILRIQQVVRGDSAAYFCASSPNRGWRETQYFGPGTRLLVL.

The CDR3 DNA reads TGCAGCGTTGAGACAGAAGGCTACACCTTC. Its protein product is CSVETEGYTF. The chain is built from TRBV29-1 and TRBJ1-2, with D maybe TRBD1 (5 bases). CDR3 length: 10 amino acids. The V and J ends lost 3 bases and 8 bases respectively, with 7 bases between them. Germline V CDR1 and CDR2: SQVTM, ANQGSEA.

V is TRBV2 and J is TRBJ2-3; 8 bases map to TRBD2. The V gene's germline CDR1 is SNHLY and CDR2 FYNNEI. The CDR3 is 12 amino acids. V was clipped by 11 bases and J by 5 bases; unmatched bases: 6. The CDR3 region has the DNA TGTGCCGGGCGGGGGGCAGGAGATACGCAGTATTTT. This translates into CAGRGAGDTQYF.

The chain carries TRBV28 and TRBJ1-4; 9 nucleotides align to TRBD1. CDR3 length equals 15 residues. The germline gives CDR1 MDHEN, CDR2 SYDVKM. J lost 4 bases, V lost 4 bases, and 4 bases had no gene match. The CDR3 nucleotides read TGTGCCAGCAGTTCCGGGACAGGGTATAATGAAAAACTGTTTTTT. It is translated as CASSSGTGYNEKLFF.

The chain has TRBV10-3 and TRBJ1-2, with 9 nucleotides matching TRBD1. There are 15 residues in the CDR3. Trimming cost V 10 bases and J 1 base; bases outside gene matches: 10. Germline assignment: CDR1 ENHRY and CDR2 SYGVKD. In DNA form, the CDR3 reads TGTGCCACGGCTGGCTGGACAGGGGATAACTATGGCTACACCTTC. Translated: CATAGWTGDNYGYTF.

This clone showed up just a few times. The gene calls are TRBV4-2 and TRBJ1-1; D perhaps matches TRBD1 (5 bases). The CDR3 is 14 residues long. V lost 0 bases and J 10 bases, leaving 15 bases between the germline ends. Germline CDR1 is LGHNA and CDR2 is YNFKEQ. The CDR3 protein is CASSQEKAGIRAFF. The CDR3 bases are TGTGCCAGCAGCCAAGAAAAAGCAGGGATTAGAGCTTTCTTT.

CDR3 sequence reads: CSVVTGGTEAFF. The CDR3 nucleotides read TGCAGCGTTGTAACAGGGGGCACTGAAGCTTTCTTT. The chain is built from TRBV29-1 and TRBJ1-1, with 8 bases identical to TRBD1. The germline CDR1 and CDR2 sequences are SQVTM and ANQGSEA. Germline trimming cut 4 bases from V and 4 bases from J; bases unmatched to any gene: 2. The CDR3 covers 12 residues.

The rearrangement joins TRBV19 to TRBJ2-5; TRBD1 matches 8 bases. Germline V gene data show CDR1 as LNHDA and CDR2 as SQIVND (reference sequence). The CDR3 contains 14 residues. The ends lost 10 bases at V and 4 bases at J; junction bases unmatched: 11. The CDR3 spells CATKRRTGRETQYF. CDR3 sequence (DNA): TGTGCCACCAAACGTCGGACAGGGAGAGAGACCCAGTACTTC.

This clone was picked up a small number of times. The chain links TRBV6-2 or TRBV6-3 to TRBJ1-5; perhaps TRBD1 as D (5 bases). The germline CDR1 and CDR2 sequences are MNHEY and SVGEGT. This CDR3 is 14 amino acids long. V lost 6 bases and J 8 bases, leaving 17 bases between the germline ends. CDR3 region: CASRPPGRGEPQHF. CDR3 in DNA: TGTGCCAGCAGACCTCCCGGGCGGGGGGAGCCCCAGCATTTT.

The CDR3 protein is CASLRRPNEKLFF. CDR3 sequence (DNA): TGTGCCAGCCTCAGGAGGCCTAATGAAAAACTGTTTTTT. The genes are TRBV12-3 or TRBV12-4 and TRBJ1-4; D gene uncertain. The V end lost 8 bases, the J end lost 3 bases, and 10 bases lay between the germline ends. The CDR3 runs to 13 residues.

Concerning this clone: The same CDR3 arises from other DNA sequences in this sample as well. This chain joins TRBV6-2 or TRBV6-3 and TRBJ1-2, with a tentative D call TRBD1 (6 bases). The V and J ends lost 0 bases and 4 bases respectively, with 18 bases between them. Germline V gene sequence: CDR1 MNHEY, CDR2 SVGEGT. The CDR3 is 17 amino acids. The CDR3 bases are TGTGCCAGCAGTTACTCTCGGGGGCAGGCATTCCTCTATGGCTACACCTTC. Translated, it gives CASSYSRGQAFLYGYTF.

There are many counts of this clone. The gene calls are TRBV19 and TRBJ2-2, with TRBD1 as a possible D gene (5 bases). Deletions cut 5 bases from V and 1 base from J, with 8 bases between. The CDR3 consists of 14 residues. Germline values: CDR1 LNHDA, CDR2 SQIVND (reference sequence). The CDR3 is CASSPGWNTGELFF. DNA for the CDR3: TGTGCCAGTAGTCCAGGGTGGAACACCGGGGAGCTGTTTTTT.

CDR3 DNA sequence: TGTGCCAGCAGTTCCCCCCCGGGTAGCGAAAAACTGTTTTTT. Its translation: CASSSPPGSEKLFF. This chain connects TRBV28 to TRBJ1-4, with D unresolved. Germline assignment: CDR1 MDHEN and CDR2 SYDVKM. The CDR3 length is 14 residues. Trimming took off 4 bases at V and 8 bases at J, with 14 bases between the two ends. Filled out from reference TRBV28 and TRBJ1-4, the complete variable domain reads DVKVTQSSRYLVKRTGEKVFLECVQDMDHENMFWYRQDPGLGLRLIYFSYDVKMKEKGDIPEGYSVSREKKERFSLILESASTNQTSMYLCASSSPPGSEKLFFGSGTQLSVL.

DNA of the CDR3: TGTGCCAGCAGCCGATACGAGCAGTACTTC. Amino acids: CASSRYEQYF. The chain joins TRBV6-5 to TRBJ2-7; D is ambiguous. Germline loops: CDR1 MNHEY, CDR2 SVGAGI. CDR3 length equals 10 residues. Trimming shortened V by 6 bases and J by 4 bases, and 4 bases separated the two germline ends.

This rearrangement joins TRBV25-1 to TRBJ2-7; TRBD2 matches 7 bases. V was clipped by 4 bases and J by 0 bases; unmatched bases: 9. CDR1 MGHDK and CDR2 SYGVNS come from the germline V gene. This CDR3 spans 16 amino acids. This CDR3 reads CASSASSGVSSYEQYF. The CDR3 coding sequence is TGTGCCAGCAGTGCCTCTAGCGGCGTGAGCTCCTACGAGCAGTACTTC.

The chain recombines TRBV2 with TRBJ2-5; the match to TRBD2 covers 12 bases. The V and J ends lost 2 bases and 2 bases, in that order; junction bases with no gene match: 3. Germline CDR1 and CDR2: SNHLY and FYNNEI. The CDR3 is 16 residues long. CDR3: CASSEPLAGGQETQYF. CDR3 nucleotide sequence: TGTGCCAGCAGTGAACCGCTAGCGGGGGGGCAAGAGACCCAGTACTTC.